These T cell receptor beta chains were read from a single sample in a study of T-cell reconstitution after alpha-beta-depleted transplantation in children. A single record per CDR3 protein comes from TCRdb applying MiXCR to the PCR reads. Here the sample spans around 130,000 distinct CDR3 sequences, more than 9.5% being singletons. Material: PBMCs, mostly from graft donor cells, obtained 180 days after TCRalphabeta/CD19-depleted stem cell transplant. The receptor set was obtained from a girl less than two years old who had a stem cell transplant for combined immunodeficiency, so the T cells may come from the graft donor. Each CDR3 is given with its conserved first and last residue. A D gene is named only where the DNA matches it firmly. Size is omitted from some rows. Given values are once, few, many or a class for expanded clones.

j_call v_call clone_size d_call cdr3_nt cdr3_aa
TRBJ2-5 TRBV27 few TRBD2 TGTGCCAGCGGTGGGGCTAGCGGGGAGACCCAGTACTTC CASGGASGETQYF
TRBJ2-5 TRBV20-1 NA NA TGCAGTGCTAGTCGGTCGGTCTTTAGGACCCAGTACTTC CSASRSVFRTQYF
TRBJ2-7 TRBV5-1 few TRBD1 TGCGCCAGCAGGTACCGGGACAGGGCCATTGAGCAGTACTTC CASRYRDRAIEQYF
TRBJ2-5 TRBV5-8 NA TRBD2 TGTGCCAGCAGCTTGGGAACTAGCGGGATGTCAGAGACCCAGTACTTC CASSLGTSGMSETQYF
TRBJ2-7 TRBV28 few NA TGTGCCAGCAGTTTATTCGGGGTCTCCTACGAGCAGTACTTC CASSLFGVSYEQYF
TRBJ2-2 TRBV4-3 NA NA TGCGCCAGCAGCCAATCAAAGGGGATCGGGGAGCTGTTTTTT CASSQSKGIGELFF
TRBJ2-7 TRBV5-1 few TRBD2 TGCGCCAGCAGCCTCCGAGGGAGCGGGGCGCAAACCTACGAGCAGTACTTC CASSLRGSGAQTYEQYF
TRBJ1-4 TRBV20-1 few TRBD1 TGCAGTGCTAGAACGACAGGGCAGGAAAAACTGTTTTTT CSARTTGQEKLFF
TRBJ2-1 TRBV28 few NA TGTGCCAGCAGTTTAAGAGCTAGATACAATGAGCAGTTCTTC CASSLRARYNEQFF
TRBJ2-1 TRBV6-2/TRBV6-3 NA NA TGTGCCAGCAGCCGCACCTTTGACGGTTACAATGAGCAGTTCTTC CASSRTFDGYNEQFF
TRBJ1-1 TRBV20-1 few NA TGCAGTGCTAGGGCGGGCCTCTCAAAGGGCACTGAAGCTTTCTTT CSARAGLSKGTEAFF
TRBJ2-1 TRBV7-9 few TRBD2 TGTGCCAGCAGCTTTACTCCGGGACTAGCGGTCAAACCGAGCTCCTACAATGAGCAGTTCTTC CASSFTPGLAVKPSSYNEQFF
TRBJ1-2 TRBV7-2 NA TRBD1 TGTGCCAGCAGCCGGGACAGGGCCTATGGCTACACCTTC CASSRDRAYGYTF
TRBJ2-7 TRBV11-2 NA NA TGTGCCAGCAGCTTGCTGGGATACTACGAGCAGTACTTC CASSLLGYYEQYF
TRBJ2-3 TRBV20-1 NA TRBD1 TGCAGTGCCGGACAGGGAGGCACAGATACGCAGTATTTT CSAGQGGTDTQYF
TRBJ2-7 TRBV20-1 NA TRBD2 TGCAGTGCGATCCCTAGCGGGGGACTTTACGAGCAGTACTTC CSAIPSGGLYEQYF
TRBJ2-3 TRBV20-1 NA NA TGCAGTGCTAGAGATCCTTTAGGGGTTACTAGCACAGATACGCAGTATTTT CSARDPLGVTSTDTQYF
TRBJ1-1 TRBV18 few NA TGTGCCAGCTCAGGGGCGGCAGGCGGAGACACTGAAGCTTTCTTT CASSGAAGGDTEAFF
TRBJ1-1 TRBV4-3 few TRBD1 TGCGCCAGCAGCCAAGGGAGACAGGGGCGGTTGACTGAAGCTTTCTTT CASSQGRQGRLTEAFF
TRBJ2-1 TRBV5-1 few TRBD2 TGCGCCAGCAGCTTGATCCCCCTAGCGGGAAACAATGAGCAGTTCTTC CASSLIPLAGNNEQFF
TRBJ2-6 TRBV7-2 few NA TGTGCCAGCAGCTTAGTCAGGAGGTCTGGGGCCAACGTCCTGACTTTC CASSLVRRSGANVLTF
TRBJ2-3 TRBV20-1 few TRBD2 TGCAGTGCTAGAGAGCTAGCGGGGCCTTGGGATACGCAGTATTTT CSARELAGPWDTQYF
TRBJ2-5 TRBV20-1 many NA TGCAGTGCTAGTCTCTGGCAAGAGACCCAGTACTTC CSASLWQETQYF
TRBJ2-7 TRBV27 few TRBD2 TGTGCCAGCAGACTAGCGGGCTCCTACGAGCAGTACTTC CASRLAGSYEQYF
TRBJ2-7 TRBV12-3/TRBV12-4 NA TRBD1 TGTGCCAGCAGTGCCCGGGACAGGGCGCTCTACGAGCAGTACTTC CASSARDRALYEQYF
TRBJ2-1 TRBV5-1 few NA TGCGCCAGCAGTTCCACTAGGGACGAGCAGTTCTTC CASSSTRDEQFF
TRBJ2-1 TRBV7-8 NA NA TGTGCCAGCAGCTTAAGACTATCTTTAAGGGAGCAGTTCTTC CASSLRLSLREQFF
TRBJ2-5 TRBV2 NA NA TGTGCCAGCAGTCCCGAAGGGGGAACGGGGGAGACCCAGTACTTC CASSPEGGTGETQYF
TRBJ1-2 TRBV7-8 NA NA TGTGCCAGCAGCTTAGCGATACCAGGGGACACTAACTATGGCTACACCTTC CASSLAIPGDTNYGYTF
TRBJ2-1 TRBV20-1 NA NA TGCAGTGCGGAGGGTGGGGCGGGGTATGAGCAGTTCTTC CSAEGGAGYEQFF
TRBJ1-5 TRBV5-1 few NA TGCGCCAGCAGCTTGATGAACAGGCCCTATAGCAATCAGCCCCAGCATTTT CASSLMNRPYSNQPQHF
TRBJ1-2 TRBV21-1 NA NA NA CASSKVAPGTVDRDGYTF
TRBJ2-7 TRBV24-1 few NA TGTGCCACCAGTGATTCCGCGATGGCGCGGCAGTACTTC CATSDSAMARQYF
TRBJ2-5 TRBV5-1 NA NA TGCGCCAGCAGCACAGACAGGCCTCTCCAAGAGACCCAGTACTTC CASSTDRPLQETQYF
TRBJ2-2 TRBV10-3 many NA TGTGCCACCAGACGACAGGCCGGGGAGCTGTTTTTT CATRRQAGELFF
TRBJ2-1 TRBV5-1 many NA TGCGCCAGCAGCTTGGGTGGCGGATACAATGAGCAGTTCTTC CASSLGGGYNEQFF
TRBJ2-1 TRBV11-2 NA NA TGTGCCAGCAGCGCCAGTGGCGGCAGGCCGGTCTCCTACAATGAGCAGTTCTTC CASSASGGRPVSYNEQFF
TRBJ2-3 TRBV20-1 NA TRBD2 TGCAGTGCTACCGCGGGGGGCCTCACAGATACGCAGTATTTT CSATAGGLTDTQYF
TRBJ1-5 TRBV29-1 NA NA TGCAGCATTCTCCAGGAGTTTGATCAGCCCCAGCATTTT CSILQEFDQPQHF
TRBJ1-1 TRBV20-1 many NA TGCAGTGCTTTAAGACCGGGAGGGAACACTGAAGCTTTCTTT CSALRPGGNTEAFF
TRBJ2-3 TRBV20-1 NA TRBD2 TGCAGTGCTACCGATGGGACTACAAGCACAGATACGCAGTATTTT CSATDGTTSTDTQYF
TRBJ1-2 TRBV5-5 NA NA TGTGCCAGCAGCTCCAGGGTTAACTATGGCTACACCTTC CASSSRVNYGYTF
TRBJ2-7 TRBV12-3/TRBV12-4 many TRBD2 TGTGCCAGCAGCTTAGGTACTAGCGGAGGCTACGAGCAGTACTTC CASSLGTSGGYEQYF
TRBJ1-6 TRBV5-1 once NA TGCGCCAGCAGCTGGGACGGGTTATATTCACCCCTCCACTTT CASSWDGLYSPLHF
TRBJ1-3 TRBV6-1 NA TRBD1 TGTGCCAGCAGTGACCGGACAGGGGTCGGAAACACCATATATTTT CASSDRTGVGNTIYF